The clone carrying this TCR beta chain was picked up a small number of times. Its specificity is unknown. Deletions cut 8 bases from V and 2 bases from J, with 12 bases between. The CDR3 loop spans 13 amino acids. Germline CDR1 is SNHLY and CDR2 is FYNNEI. Assay: immunoSEQ multiplex PCR; the TCRdb copy retains only in-frame clones and omits some. The sample holds under 15,000 clones, roughly four fifths seen once. These data come from a study of chemoradiotherapy in HPV16-positive cancers. Findings of the study overall: Better recurrence-free survival went with HPV-responsive T-cell expansion in HPV16-positive patients. During treatment, candidate HPV-specific clones and E7-related motifs expanded in tumor. The functional HPV-specific definition rests on just a couple of HPV16-positive patients.

This sequence was found in a human donor with HPV-associated anogenital cancer. This material was acquired from a patient who underwent chemoradiotherapy. The chain is built from TRBV2 and TRBJ1-2, with D hard to call. The CDR3 protein is CASRRDSNYGYTF. CDR3 bases: TGTGCCAGCCGAAGGGATAGCAACTATGGCTACACCTTC.